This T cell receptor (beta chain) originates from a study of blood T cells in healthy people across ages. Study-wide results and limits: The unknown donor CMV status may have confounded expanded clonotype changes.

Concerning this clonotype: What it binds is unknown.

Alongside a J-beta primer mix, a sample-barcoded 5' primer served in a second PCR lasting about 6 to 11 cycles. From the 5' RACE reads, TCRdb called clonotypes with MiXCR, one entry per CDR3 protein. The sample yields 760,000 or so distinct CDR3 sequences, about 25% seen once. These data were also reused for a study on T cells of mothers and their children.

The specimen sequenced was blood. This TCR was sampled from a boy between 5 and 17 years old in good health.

CDR3 bases: TGTGCCAGCAGCCAAATCCGGGAAATCACAGATACGCAGTATTTT. It specifies CASSQIREITDTQYF. The gene calls are TRBV14 and TRBJ2-3; possibly TRBD2 for D (5 bases). Looked up from germline, CDR1 is SGHDN and CDR2 is FVKESK. The V and J ends lost 2 bases and 2 bases respectively, with 11 bases between them. This CDR3 contains 15 residues.